This TCR beta chain was captured by sequencing in a study of T cell clonality in common variable immunodeficiency. Produced via immunoSEQ multiplex PCR; TCRdb's table is partial and in-frame only. The sample presents about 33,000 clones, none singletons. Study results and caveats: Reportedly, TCR beta sequences from common variable immunodeficiency showed fewer deletions and N-nucleotide insertions.

The CDR3 is 16 residues long. The V segment lost 2 bases and the J segment 6 bases; nucleotides outside the gene matches: 9. The germline CDR1 and CDR2 sequences are LNHDA and SQIVND (reference sequence). As regards this clone: Its antigen is still unknown. The CDR3 extends 3 residues past the end of the read, so its final part is completed from the germline J gene.

Specimen: peripheral blood mononuclear cells. The sequence came from a human donor with common variable immunodeficiency. V usage is TRBV19 and J usage is TRBJ2-1, with 8 bases aligning to TRBD2. The CDR3 bases that were read are TGTGCCAGTAGTATAACGATGCGGGGGGCATCCAATGAG. Translated, it gives CASSITMRGASNE. The whole CDR3 region reads CASSITMRGASNEQFF.